These 12 T cell receptor beta chains were all obtained from the same sample, sequenced in a study of CD8+ T cells in alopecia areata. Extracted from the samples, RNA was reverse transcribed into cDNA to serve as the sequencing template. The table came from immunoSEQ multiplex PCR; TCRdb's copy has only in-frame clones and leaves some out. The sample holds 170,000 or so clones, around half seen once. Treatment noted: oral pan-JAK inhibitor, 5-10 mg twice daily. Specimen: CD8+ T cells sorted from blood, collected at week 24, from a patient treated with tofacitinib. Receptor source: a human donor with alopecia areata.

The chain joins TRBV27 to TRBJ1-5; no definite D call. CDR3 size: 15 residues. Trimming stripped 4 bases from V and 3 bases from J, with 13 bases between. Germline loops: CDR1 MNHEY, CDR2 SMNVEV (reference sequence). The CDR3 DNA reads as TGTGCCAGCAGTTCTAGAGGAGGAATCAATCAGCCCCAGCATTTT. This translates into CASSSRGGINQPQHF.

J is TRBJ1-4 and V is TRBV9; D unresolved. This CDR3 contains 11 residues. Trimming took 3 bases from V and 12 from J, leaving 9 bases between them. Germline loops: CDR1 SGDLS, CDR2 YYNGEE. This chain's CDR3 is CASSEGRELFF. In nucleotides, the CDR3 is TGTGCCAGCAGCGAAGGACGGGAACTGTTTTTT. Full variable domain (missing parts from reference TRBV9 and TRBJ1-4): DSGVTQTPKHLITATGQRVTLRCSPRSGDLSVYWYQQSLDQGLQFLIQYYNGEERAKGNILERFSAQQFPDLHSELNLSSLELGDSALYFCASSEGRELFFGSGTQLSVL.

The V call is TRBV5-6, the J call TRBJ2-5; weak D call: TRBD1 (6 bases). Per the germline V gene, CDR1 is SGHDT and CDR2 is YYEEEE. Trimming took 5 bases from V and 12 from J, leaving 17 bases between them. The CDR3 has 12 amino acids. CDR3 sequence: CASRSDSPLEYF. CDR3 in DNA: TGTGCCAGCAGATCGGACAGCCCGTTAGAGTACTTC.

CDR3 residues: CASSERGESKGYTF. DNA of the CDR3: TGTGCCAGCAGTGAACGGGGGGAATCGAAGGGCTACACCTTC. The chain has TRBV25-1 and TRBJ1-2; tentative D call: TRBD1 (5 bases). Deletions cut 2 bases from V and 8 bases from J, with 15 bases between. The CDR3 consists of 14 residues. Germline V gene lookup returns CDR1 MGHDK and CDR2 SYGVNS.

The J gene is TRBJ2-1, the V gene TRBV2; 10 bases match TRBD2. The germline gives CDR1 SNHLY, CDR2 FYNNEI. V was clipped by 8 bases and J by 0 bases; unmatched bases: 4. The CDR3 is 15 residues long. The chain's CDR3 is CASRSGGSSYNEQFF. The CDR3 DNA reads TGTGCCAGCCGTAGCGGGGGGAGCTCCTACAATGAGCAGTTCTTC.

As for this clone: Other DNA sequences in the same sample also yield this CDR3. The chain combines TRBV29-1 with TRBJ1-2; TRBD1 is a possible D gene (5 bases). V was pared by 2 bases and J by 6 bases, with 7 bases between. Germline V lookup: CDR1 SQVTM, CDR2 ANQGSEA. This CDR3 contains 11 residues. In DNA, the CDR3 is TGCAGCGTTGAACAGGGCGATGGCTACACCTTC. It translates to CSVEQGDGYTF. The complete variable domain, with remaining parts taken from reference TRBV29-1 and TRBJ1-2, reads SAVISQKPSRDICQRGTSLTIQCQVDSQVTMMFWYRQQPGQSLTLIATANQGSEATYESGFVIDKFPISRPNLTFSTLTVSNMSPEDSSIYLCSVEQGDGYTFGSGTRLTVV.

V usage is TRBV7-2 and J usage is TRBJ2-3, with D tentatively TRBD1 (5 bases). V lost 5 bases and J 4 bases, leaving 13 bases between the germline ends. Germline V CDR1 and CDR2: SGHTA, FQGNSA. This CDR3 contains 14 residues. CDR3 amino acids: CASSPPGQADTQYF. CDR3 in DNA: TGTGCCAGCAGCCCCCCAGGGCAGGCAGATACGCAGTATTTT.

This clone was observed a single time. Within the sample, other DNA sequences also encode this same CDR3. The J gene is TRBJ2-7, the V gene TRBV25-1; D remains unclear. With 2 bases removed from V and 2 bases from J, the gap between germline ends came to 1 base. Germline lookup yields CDR1 MGHDK and CDR2 SYGVNS. The CDR3 runs 11 residues. The CDR3 DNA reads as TGTGCCAGCAGTGAAGCCTACGAGCAGTACTTC. It specifies CASSEAYEQYF.

The rearrangement joins TRBV5-6 to TRBJ2-7; D not certain. V lost 4 bases and J 5 bases, leaving 13 bases between the germline ends. CDR1 SGHDT and CDR2 YYEEEE come from the germline V gene. The CDR3 is 13 amino acids. The CDR3 reads CASSLRGLDEQYF. For the CDR3, the DNA is TGTGCCAGCAGCCTACGTGGGCTCGACGAGCAGTACTTC.

This clone was observed a few times. The chain recombines TRBV5-1 with TRBJ2-7, with TRBD1 matching over 8 bases. The V gene end was trimmed by 2 bases and the J gene end by 3 bases; junction bases not matched to a gene: 4. The V gene's germline CDR1 is SGHRS and CDR2 YFSETQ. The CDR3 has 14 residues. CDR3 DNA: TGCGCCAGCAGCTTCGGACAGGGAGGCTACGAGCAGTACTTC. This encodes CASSFGQGGYEQYF.

The chain has TRBV7-9 and TRBJ2-7; D is unresolved. The germline V gene has CDR1 SEHNR and CDR2 FQNEAQ (reference sequence). Trimming took off 5 bases at V and 3 bases at J, with 11 bases between the two ends. This CDR3 has 13 amino acids. CDR3 in amino acids: CASSADGSYEQYF. The CDR3 DNA follows: TGTGCCAGCAGCGCGGATGGCAGCTACGAGCAGTACTTC.

This chain connects TRBV2 to TRBJ2-1; 9 positions agree with TRBD2. CDR3 length: 16 amino acids. J gave up 0 bases and V 6 bases, and 6 bases lay outside the gene matches. Germline V lookup: CDR1 SNHLY, CDR2 FYNNEI. CDR3 DNA sequence: TGTGCCAGCAGGGGTAGCGGGGGCAGCTCCTACAATGAGCAGTTCTTC. This gives the protein CASRGSGGSSYNEQFF.